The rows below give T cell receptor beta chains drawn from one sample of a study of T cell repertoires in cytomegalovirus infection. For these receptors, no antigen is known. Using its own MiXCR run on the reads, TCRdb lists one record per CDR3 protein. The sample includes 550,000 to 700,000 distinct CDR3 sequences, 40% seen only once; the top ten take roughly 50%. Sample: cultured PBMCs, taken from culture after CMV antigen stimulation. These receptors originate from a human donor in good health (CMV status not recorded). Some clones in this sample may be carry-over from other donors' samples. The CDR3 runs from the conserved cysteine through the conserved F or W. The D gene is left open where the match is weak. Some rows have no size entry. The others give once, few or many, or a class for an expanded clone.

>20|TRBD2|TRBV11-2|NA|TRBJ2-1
TGTGCCAGCAGCTTAGGTGGGACTAGCGGGGGCCGTGGCTCCTACAATGAGCAGTTCTTC
CASSLGGTSGGRGSYNEQFF
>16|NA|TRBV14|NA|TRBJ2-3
TGTGCCAGCAGCCCCAGGCTGACTACCTACACAGATACGCAGTATTTT
CASSPRLTTYTDTQYF
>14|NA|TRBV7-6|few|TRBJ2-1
TGTGCCAGCAGCTTAGAGTATATGGGGGGCCCGTTTGGCTTC
CASSLEYMGGPFGF
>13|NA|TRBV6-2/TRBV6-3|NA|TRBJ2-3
TGTGCCAGCAGTCCCGCTCAACTTGTATCGCAGTATTTT
CASSPAQLVSQYF
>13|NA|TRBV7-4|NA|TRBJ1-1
TGTGCCAGCAGCCCCTTGGTGAACACTGAAGCTTTCTTT
CASSPLVNTEAFF
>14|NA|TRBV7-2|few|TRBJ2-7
TGTGCCAGCAGCTTAGGGGTGGATAGGTACGAGCAGTACTTC
CASSLGVDRYEQYF
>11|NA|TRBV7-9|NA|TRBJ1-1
TGTGCCGGGCAGTTGAACACGGAAGCTTTCTTT
CAGQLNTEAFF
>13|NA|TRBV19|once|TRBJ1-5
TGTGACAGTAGGCACTATAGCAATCAGCCCCAGCATTTT
CDSRHYSNQPQHF
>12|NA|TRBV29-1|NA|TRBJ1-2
TGCAGCGGCGGACAGAGGAACTATGGCTACACCTTC
CSGGQRNYGYTF
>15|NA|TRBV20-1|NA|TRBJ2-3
TGCAGTGCTAGAGATAGAACGGGACCCACAGATACGCAGTATTTT
CSARDRTGPTDTQYF
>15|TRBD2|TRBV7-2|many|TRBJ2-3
TGTGCCAGCAGCACATTAGCGGGGGGAAGAGATACGCAGTATTTT
CASSTLAGGRDTQYF
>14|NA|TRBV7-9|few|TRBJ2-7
TGTGCCAGCAGCTTAGAGGGGAAATCCTACGAGCAGTACTTC
CASSLEGKSYEQYF
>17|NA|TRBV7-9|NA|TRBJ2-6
TGTGCCAGCAGCTCATTTTTTACAGGAGGAGGGGCCAACGTCCTGACTTTC
CASSSFFTGGGANVLTF
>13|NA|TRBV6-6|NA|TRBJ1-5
TGTGCCAGCAGGACAAGGGCCCCCGAGGCCCAGCATTTT
CASRTRAPEAQHF
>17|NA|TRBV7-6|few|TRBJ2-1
TGTGCCAGCAGCTTAGCCGGTAAAAGGGGGATCTACAATGAGCAGTTCTTC
CASSLAGKRGIYNEQFF
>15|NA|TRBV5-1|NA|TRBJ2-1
TGCGCCAGCAGCGAACCGTTGTCGACCTACAATGAGCAGTTCTTC
CASSEPLSTYNEQFF
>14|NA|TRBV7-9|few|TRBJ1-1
TGTGCCAGCAGCTTTTACAGGGCAGGGCTTGAAGCTTTCTTT
CASSFYRAGLEAFF
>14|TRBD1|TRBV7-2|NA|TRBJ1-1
TGTGCCAGCAGGCCAGGGGGCGGGAACACTGAAGCTTTCTTT
CASRPGGGNTEAFF
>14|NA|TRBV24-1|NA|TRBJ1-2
TGTGCCACCAGCACCGGACGGTCGGACTATGGCTACACCTTC
CATSTGRSDYGYTF
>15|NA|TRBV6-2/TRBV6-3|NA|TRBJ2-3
TGTGCCAGCAGTTCCCCACATGCGGGCACAGATACGCAGTATTTT
CASSSPHAGTDTQYF
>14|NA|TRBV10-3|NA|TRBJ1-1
TGTGCCATCAGTGAAACCCTGGCCGGGGCTGAAGCTTTCTTT
CAISETLAGAEAFF
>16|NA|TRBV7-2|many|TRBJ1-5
TGTGCCAGCAGCTCTCAAACAGGGTCGTTGGGTCAGCCCCAGCATTTT
CASSSQTGSLGQPQHF
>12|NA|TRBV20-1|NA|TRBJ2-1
TGCAGTGCTCTCTTTTCCCTCCGAGGGCCGTTCTTC
CSALFSLRGPFF
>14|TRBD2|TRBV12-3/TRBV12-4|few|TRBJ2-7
TGTGCCAGCACCCTGACTAGCGGAGACTACGAGCAGTACTTC
CASTLTSGDYEQYF
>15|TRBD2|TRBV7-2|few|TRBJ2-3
TGTGCCAGCAGCTCAGCGGGACTAGCGTCAGATACGCAGTATTTT
CASSSAGLASDTQYF
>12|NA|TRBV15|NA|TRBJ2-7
TGTGCCACCAGCAGGGGACTCTACGAGCAGTACTTC
CATSRGLYEQYF
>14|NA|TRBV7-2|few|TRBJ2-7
TGTGCCAGCAGCTTAAGGCAGCGCTCCTACGAGCAGTACTTC
CASSLRQRSYEQYF
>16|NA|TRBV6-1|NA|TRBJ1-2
TGTGCCAGCAGTGAGAGGCTCCGGACAGCCTTCTATGGCTACACCTTC
CASSERLRTAFYGYTF
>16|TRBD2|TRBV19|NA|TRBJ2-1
TGTGCCAGTAGTATTCGACTAGCGGGCATATACAATGAGCAGTTCTTC
CASSIRLAGIYNEQFF
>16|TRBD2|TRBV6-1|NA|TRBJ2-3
TGTGCCAGCAGTGTGGTAGCTAGCGGGGGGGTGAATACGCAGTATTTT
CASSVVASGGVNTQYF
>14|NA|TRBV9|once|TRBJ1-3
TGTGCCAGCAGCGTAGAGGGCGGTAGAAACACCATATATTTT
CASSVEGGRNTIYF
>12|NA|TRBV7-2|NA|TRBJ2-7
TGTGCCAGCTCCGGCCTCGGCTACGAGCAGTACTTC
CASSGLGYEQYF
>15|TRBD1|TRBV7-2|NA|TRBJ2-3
TGTGCCAGCAGCTTACGCCGGACAGGGCCGGATACGCAGTATTTT
CASSLRRTGPDTQYF
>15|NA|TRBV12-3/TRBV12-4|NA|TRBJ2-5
TGTGCCAGCAGCCCGAGACACGGGGGACAAGAGACCCAGTACTTC
CASSPRHGGQETQYF
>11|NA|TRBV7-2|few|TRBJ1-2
TGTGCCAGCAGCTTGACTTCTGGCTACACCTTC
CASSLTSGYTF
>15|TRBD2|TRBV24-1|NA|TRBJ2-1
TGTGCCACCAGTGACGGCGGGAGAGGGAACAATGAGCAGTTCTTC
CATSDGGRGNNEQFF
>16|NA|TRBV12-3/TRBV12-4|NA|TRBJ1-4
TGTGCCAGCAGTTTGCTTGCCCCCCCAGCTAATGAAAAACTGTTTTTT
CASSLLAPPANEKLFF
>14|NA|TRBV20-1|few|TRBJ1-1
TGCAGTGCGCGGCCTAGGGGCCCAAACACTGAAGCTTTCTTT
CSARPRGPNTEAFF
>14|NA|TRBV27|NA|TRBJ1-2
TGTGCCAGCAGTCCTTTGGGCAGGGTGATTGGCTACACCTTC
CASSPLGRVIGYTF